Shown below are 20 T cell receptor beta chains from a single sample sequenced in a study of persistence of HIV-infected CD4 T cells. The stimulus was lysate of CMV-infected fibroblasts, about 11 ug/mL. CD40L/CD69 double-negative CD45RO-high memory CD4+ T cells were collected. The libraries were made with immunoSEQ version 4 in survey mode. Clones were read by immunoSEQ multiplex PCR, and TCRdb kept only the in-frame ones, dropping some. The sample carries 25,000 to 30,000 clones, roughly 80% recorded once. No antigen has been identified for these receptors. The input for sequencing was CD4+ T cells sorted from PBMCs after roughly 18-hour stimulation, taken from a patient who received antiretroviral therapy. The receptors come from an adult woman with HIV who was CMV-seropositive.

This clone was found a few times. V usage is TRBV19 and J usage is TRBJ1-3, with TRBD1 as a possible D gene (6 bases). Germline CDR1 reads LNHDA; CDR2 reads SQIVND (reference sequence). This CDR3 spans 16 amino acids. Between the trimmed V and J ends, which lost 5 bases and 0 bases, there was a span of 14 bases. The DNA of the CDR3 is TGTGCCAGTAGTTTTAGGACAGCTTTCTCTGGAAACACCATATATTTT. Protein product: CASSFRTAFSGNTIYF.

The sample holds one count of this clone. The chain is built from TRBV10-3 and TRBJ1-5; no firm D call. The length of the CDR3 is 12 residues. V gave up 2 bases and J gave up 4 bases, with 3 bases separating them. CDR1 is ENHRY, CDR2 SYGVKD, per germline. This chain's CDR3 is CAISEQNQPQHF. The CDR3 nucleotides are TGTGCCATCAGTGAGCAAAATCAGCCCCAGCATTTT.

J is TRBJ2-6 and V is TRBV7-2, with a weak D call TRBD1 (5 bases). V was clipped by 1 base and J by 1 base, with 5 bases between them. Germline assignment: CDR1 SGHTA and CDR2 FQGNSA. This CDR3 is 15 amino acids long. The DNA for the CDR3 is TGTGCCAGCAGCTTAGAGGGGTCTGGGGCCAACGTCCTGACTTTC. This encodes CASSLEGSGANVLTF.

V and J are TRBV24-1 and TRBJ2-1; tentatively, D is TRBD1 or TRBD2 (6 bases each). The germline V and J ends were trimmed by 5 bases and 7 bases, with 14 bases remaining between them. Germline CDR1 KGHDR, CDR2 SFDVKD. This CDR3 region has 14 residues. CDR3 nucleotides: TGTGCCACCAGTGGCGTAGAAGGGGGGAATGAGCAGTTCTTC. Its translation: CATSGVEGGNEQFF.

The chain recombines TRBV7-9 with TRBJ1-1, with D perhaps TRBD1 (5 bases). Germline CDR1 is SEHNR and CDR2 is FQNEAQ (reference sequence). This CDR3 spans 14 amino acids. V gave up 5 bases and J gave up 2 bases, with 12 bases separating them. The chain's CDR3 is CASSLQAFNTEAFF. Here the CDR3 DNA reads TGTGCCAGCAGCCTACAGGCTTTCAACACTGAAGCTTTCTTT. Complete variable domain (other parts from reference TRBV7-9 and TRBJ1-1): DTGVSQNPRHKITKRGQNVTFRCDPISEHNRLYWYRQTLGQGPEFLTYFQNEAQLEKSRLLSDRFSAERPKGSFSTLEIQRTEQGDSAMYLCASSLQAFNTEAFFGQGTRLTVV.

The chain uses TRBV5-1 and TRBJ2-3; 9 bases are shared with TRBD1. With V trimmed by 4 bases and J by 2 bases, 5 bases remained unmatched. CDR3 length equals 15 residues. Germline V lookup: CDR1 SGHRS, CDR2 YFSETQ. The CDR3 loop is CASSPQGASTDTQYF. The CDR3 bases are TGCGCCAGCAGCCCACAGGGGGCCTCCACAGATACGCAGTATTTT. Full variable domain (outside the CDR3, taken from reference TRBV5-1 and TRBJ2-3): KAGVTQTPRYLIKTRGQQVTLSCSPISGHRSVSWYQQTPGQGLQFLFEYFSETQRNKGNFPGRFSGRQFSNSRSEMNVSTLELGDSALYLCASSPQGASTDTQYFGPGTRLTVL.

The chain joins TRBV14 to TRBJ1-2; D is possibly TRBD1 (6 bases). Germline V CDR1 and CDR2: SGHDN, FVKESK. This CDR3 region has 14 residues. Trimming shortened V by 1 base and J by 5 bases, and 11 bases separated the two germline ends. In DNA, the CDR3 is TGTGCCAGCAGCCAAGGGGCGGGGGCGTATGGCTACACCTTC. Protein sequence: CASSQGAGAYGYTF.

This rearrangement joins TRBV10-3 to TRBJ2-2, with D possibly matching TRBD1 (5 bases). Per the germline V gene, CDR1 is ENHRY and CDR2 is SYGVKD. Between the trimmed V and J ends, which lost 3 bases and 1 base, there was a span of 21 bases. The CDR3 totals 19 residues. This CDR3 is CAISETVIGVFGNTGELFF. The CDR3 coding sequence is TGTGCCATCAGTGAAACTGTTATAGGGGTTTTCGGGAACACCGGGGAGCTGTTTTTT.

V gene TRBV2 combines with J gene TRBJ2-6; D perhaps matches TRBD2 (6 bases). The CDR3 contains 16 residues. Germline CDR1 reads SNHLY; CDR2 reads FYNNEI. V was trimmed by 6 bases and J by 0 bases, leaving 12 bases between them. CDR3 nucleotides: TGTGCCAGCAGGAGGGACGGGAGCTCTGGGGCCAACGTCCTGACTTTC. Translating gives CASRRDGSSGANVLTF.

The CDR3, as DNA: TGCGCCAGCAGCTTGGTTGGCCTCCAGGGTGGGGGTTTCTTT. Residues: CASSLVGLQGGGFF. This sequence joins TRBV5-1 and TRBJ1-1; a possible D gene is TRBD1 (5 bases). The CDR3 has 14 amino acids. The germline CDR1 and CDR2 sequences are SGHRS and YFSETQ. V was trimmed by 0 bases and J by 13 bases, leaving 19 bases between them.

This clone has a single count. The genes are TRBV29-1 and TRBJ2-3; 9 positions match TRBD1. Germline V gene lookup returns CDR1 SQVTM and CDR2 ANQGSEA. V lost 6 bases and J lost 5; bases outside the gene matches: 6. This CDR3 contains 13 residues. In nucleotides, the CDR3 is TGCAGCGTAACGACAGGGGGGGGAGATACGCAGTATTTT. Translated: CSVTTGGGDTQYF.

The J gene is TRBJ1-1, the V gene TRBV7-9; D is undetermined. The CDR3 extends over 13 amino acids. From germline, CDR1 is SEHNR and CDR2 FQNEAQ (reference sequence). V lost 1 base and J 5 bases, leaving 8 bases between the germline ends. The CDR3 is CASSLEPRTEAFF. The CDR3 DNA reads TGTGCCAGCAGCTTAGAACCGCGGACTGAAGCTTTCTTT.

V gene TRBV10-1 combines with J gene TRBJ1-1; D gene unclear. This CDR3 is 14 amino acids long. Germline-derived CDR1 and CDR2 are WNHNN and SYGVQD (reference sequence). The V and J ends lost 2 bases and 4 bases respectively, with 11 bases between them. The CDR3 loop is CASSEILGSTEAFF. The CDR3 DNA is TGCGCCAGCAGTGAGATACTAGGAAGCACTGAAGCTTTCTTT.

The gene calls are TRBV7-3 and TRBJ1-2; 9 nucleotides align to TRBD1. This CDR3 is 16 amino acids long. V was pared by 4 bases and J by 6 bases, with 12 bases of the junction left unmatched. The germline CDR1 and CDR2 sequences are SGHTA and FQGTGA. The CDR3 DNA follows: TGTGCCAGCAGCTCGAGGGACAGGGAAGGGACGAATGGCTACACCTTC. It specifies CASSSRDREGTNGYTF.

The J gene is TRBJ2-3, the V gene TRBV9; tentatively, D is TRBD1 or TRBD2 (7 bases each). Trimming pared 5 bases from V and 2 bases from J, leaving 18 bases between. Germline lookup yields CDR1 SGDLS and CDR2 YYNGEE. This CDR3 comprises 16 residues. CDR3 sequence reads: CASRPQGGGPTDTQYF. The CDR3 DNA is TGTGCCAGCAGGCCTCAGGGAGGGGGCCCCACAGATACGCAGTATTTT.

The gene calls are TRBV6-6 and TRBJ1-1; unclear D gene. Germline-derived CDR1 and CDR2 are MNHNY and SVGAGI (reference sequence). V lost 5 bases, J lost 4 bases, and 11 bases lay in between. The CDR3 extends over 13 amino acids. In DNA form, the CDR3 reads TGTGCCAGCAGTGGGAAGTTGAGCACTGAAGCTTTCTTT. Protein sequence: CASSGKLSTEAFF.

This chain connects TRBV2 to TRBJ2-2; D is unresolved. Germline V gives CDR1 SNHLY, CDR2 FYNNEI. V lost 3 bases and J lost 1, with 6 bases in between. The CDR3 consists of 14 residues. CDR3 sequence reads: CASSEVGNTGELFF. For the CDR3, the DNA is TGTGCCAGCAGTGAGGTCGGGAACACCGGGGAGCTGTTTTTT.

The rearrangement uses TRBV5-8 and TRBJ1-1; D not resolved. This CDR3 region has 12 residues. Germline CDR1 reads SGHTS; CDR2 reads YDEGEE. V was pared by 2 bases and J by 13 bases, with 15 bases between. This chain's CDR3 is CASSFRQRSGFF. The CDR3 DNA reads as TGTGCCAGCAGCTTCCGTCAGAGATCTGGTTTCTTT. The variable domain in full, with the rest retrieved from reference TRBV5-8 and TRBJ1-1, is EAGVTQSPTHLIKTRGQQATLRCSPISGHTSVYWYQQALGLGLQFLLWYDEGEERNRGNFPPRFSGRQFPNYSSELNVNALELEDSALYLCASSFRQRSGFFGQGTRLTVV.

The chain links TRBV25-1 to TRBJ1-3, with 7 nucleotides matching TRBD1. Trimming took 6 bases from V and 4 from J; bases not matched to a gene: 12. This CDR3 is built from 16 residues. The V gene's germline CDR1 is MGHDK and CDR2 SYGVNS. The CDR3 DNA sequence: TGTGCCAGCAGCTCCCACAGGGGAGATGTGGGAAACACCATATATTTT. Protein: CASSSHRGDVGNTIYF.

This clone was seen only a few times. The CDR3 region is CASSPGLYNSPLHF. In DNA form, the CDR3 reads TGTGCCAGCAGCCCGGGCCTCTATAATTCACCCCTCCACTTT. The gene calls are TRBV6-5 and TRBJ1-6; unclear D gene. The CDR3 has 14 residues. The germline V gene has CDR1 MNHEY and CDR2 SVGAGI. V shed 6 bases and J shed 3 bases, with 9 bases lying between them.